The rows below give T cell receptor beta chains drawn from one sample of a study of cytomegalovirus exposure and HLA in healthy donors. The method was immunoSEQ multiplex PCR; TCRdb's version includes in-frame clones alone and lacks a portion of them. Altogether 130,000 to 150,000 clones are present, 70% to 90% being singletons, with the ten largest covering around 5.9%. The sample comprised PBMCs. Receptors originate from a woman in her twenties or thirties in good health and CMV-seropositive. The CDR3 runs from the conserved cysteine through the conserved F or W. The D gene is left open where the match is weak. Clone size is given for some rows only: seen once, a few or many times, or a class if the clone is expanded.

size | J | D | V | DNA | CDR3
. | TRBJ2-7 | TRBD1 | TRBV4-1 | TGCGCCAGCAGCTCGGACAGGGGCTACGAGCAGTACTTC | CASSSDRGYEQYF
. | TRBJ2-1 | . | TRBV5-1 | TGCGCCAGCAGCTTGATTCCGGGGTCCTACAATGAGCAGTTCTTC | CASSLIPGSYNEQFF
. | TRBJ2-7 | TRBD2 | TRBV5-6 | TGTGCCAGCAGCTTGATGCTAGCGGGAGCCTACGAGCAGTACTTC | CASSLMLAGAYEQYF
many | TRBJ1-1 | . | TRBV5-1 | TGCGCCAGCAGCTTGCTGACAGGGAACACTGAAGCTTTCTTT | CASSLLTGNTEAFF
. | TRBJ2-3 | . | TRBV4-2 | TGTGCCAGCAGCCAAGAGTTCGGTGAAGGGGACTCCACACGAGGGCTACCGGATACGCAGTATTTT | CASSQEFGEGDSTRGLPDTQYF
. | TRBJ1-2 | . | TRBV19 | TGTGCCAGTAGGGGCGGGCGGTTCTATGGCTACACCTTC | CASRGGRFYGYTF
. | TRBJ2-7 | . | TRBV18 | TGTGCCAGCTCGCGCCGGGAGTACGAGCAGTACTTC | CASSRREYEQYF
. | TRBJ2-7 | TRBD1 | TRBV6-1 | TGTGCCAGCCGGACAGGGGGGACCTACGAGCAGTACTTC | CASRTGGTYEQYF
. | TRBJ2-7 | TRBD1 | TRBV5-1 | TGCGCCAGCAGCTCCGCGGGACAGGGTTTCCACGAGCAGTACTTC | CASSSAGQGFHEQYF
. | TRBJ2-7 | . | TRBV27 | TGTGCCAGCAGTTTACAGGGACACGTAAACTCCTACGAGCAGTACTTC | CASSLQGHVNSYEQYF
. | TRBJ2-7 | TRBD2 | TRBV7-9 | TGTGCCAGCAGCTTGGGTAGGACTAGCGGGAGGGTGGTGTACGAGCAGTACTTC | CASSLGRTSGRVVYEQYF
. | TRBJ2-7 | . | TRBV2 | TGTGCCAGCAGCGACTGGGGGCTCTACGAGCAGTACTTC | CASSDWGLYEQYF
. | TRBJ1-5 | . | TRBV27 | TGTGCCAGCCGGGGGGGGCACGGTCAGCCCCAGCATTTT | CASRGGHGQPQHF
. | TRBJ2-7 | TRBD1 | TRBV7-9 | TGTGCCAGCGACGAAGGGACAGGGGGCTTCTACGAGCAGTACTTC | CASDEGTGGFYEQYF
. | TRBJ1-4 | . | TRBV4-1 | TGCGCCAGCAGCCCCGGGATAGGAACAACTAATGAAAAACTGTTTTTT | CASSPGIGTTNEKLFF
. | TRBJ2-7 | TRBD2 | TRBV4-1 | TGCGCCAGCAGCCAAGATCCAGCGGGGCCCTACGAGCAGTACTTC | CASSQDPAGPYEQYF
many | TRBJ1-1 | TRBD1 | TRBV28 | TGTGCCAGCAGCCCCCGGGACAGGGGAGCTTTCTTT | CASSPRDRGAFF
few | TRBJ2-1 | TRBD2 | TRBV7-7 | TGTGCCAGCAGCCCCGGGACTAGTGTGACGAATGAGCAGTTCTTC | CASSPGTSVTNEQFF
few | TRBJ2-3 | . | TRBV7-2 | TGTGCCAGCAGCTCCTCCGTCACGCAGTATTTT | CASSSSVTQYF
once | TRBJ2-5 | TRBD2 | TRBV5-1 | TGCGCCAGCAGCTTGCTGACTAGCGGCGAAGAGACCCAGTACTTC | CASSLLTSGEETQYF
. | TRBJ1-6 | . | TRBV27 | TGTGCCAGCAGTTTGCGGAATTCACCCCTCCACTTT | CASSLRNSPLHF
. | TRBJ1-2 | . | TRBV6-6 | TGTGCCAGCACTGCAGGGGATGGCTACACCTTC | CASTAGDGYTF
. | TRBJ2-7 | . | TRBV11-2 | TGTGCCAGCAGCTTCGCAAATAGGGAGTGTTACTTC | CASSFANRECYF
. | TRBJ2-3 | TRBD2 | TRBV25-1 | TGTGCCAGCAGTGGGACCGGGGGAGGGCCGCATACGCAGTATTTT | CASSGTGGGPHTQYF
. | TRBJ1-2 | TRBD1 | TRBV6-1 | TGTGCCAGCAGTCCAGGGGGCGGTGGTGATGGCTACACCTTC | CASSPGGGGDGYTF